This T cell receptor beta chain was profiled in a study of CD8+ T cells in alopecia areata. Sequencing used cDNA as its template, made by extracting RNA and reverse transcribing it. Method: immunoSEQ multiplex PCR; TCRdb's copy keeps in-frame clones and lacks some. This sample has 95,000 to 120,000 clones, with 45% to 60% found just once. The CDR3 totals 12 residues. The germline V gene encodes CDR1 SQVTM and CDR2 ANQGSEA. The V and J ends lost 5 bases and 0 bases respectively, with 4 bases between them. The study team obtained lesional scalp punch biopsies and peripheral blood from alopecia areata patients. Sorting of PBMCs yielded the CD4+ and CD8+ T cells.

The J gene is TRBJ2-2, the V gene TRBV29-1, with D uncertain. The sample taken for sequencing was NKG2D-low CD8+ T cells sorted from blood. The source of this sequence is a human donor with alopecia areata. CDR3 nucleotides: TGCAGCGTTTCCCCGAACACCGGGGAGCTGTTTTTT. Translating it yields CSVSPNTGELFF.